This entry lists 18 T cell receptor beta chains sequenced from one sample in a study of sequential checkpoint blockade in melanoma. TCRdb's copy holds only in-frame clones and misses some; the assay was immunoSEQ multiplex PCR. The repertoire holds 25,000 to 35,000 clones, about 88% seen once, with about 14% in the top ten. Treatment described: randomized to nivolumab then ipilimumab (arm A) or the reverse (arm B). The source material was CD8+ T cells sorted from blood (inferred from file names), sampled from a patient given nivolumab and ipilimumab in sequence. The receptors shown here come from a human donor with melanoma.

V usage is TRBV5-6 and J usage is TRBJ2-5; TRBD2 agrees at 8 bases. The CDR3 length is 16 residues. V gave up 5 bases and J gave up 1 base; unmatched junction bases: 10. CDR1 and CDR2 (germline): SGHDT, YYEEEE. CDR3 region: CASRHLAGGPQETQYF. DNA for the CDR3: TGTGCCAGCAGGCATCTGGCGGGGGGACCCCAAGAGACCCAGTACTTC.

The chain links TRBV7-9 to TRBJ1-2; D unresolved. The germline CDR1 and CDR2 sequences are SEHNR and FQNEAQ (reference sequence). CDR3 size: 13 residues. The V gene lost 7 bases and the J gene lost 2 bases, with 11 bases spanning the gap. Here the CDR3 reads CASTPVLNYGYTF. CDR3 coding DNA: TGTGCCAGCACCCCCGTTCTGAACTATGGCTACACCTTC.

This clone occurred a few times. This chain uses TRBV19 with TRBJ1-2, with TRBD1 matching over 8 bases. The V segment lost 6 bases and the J segment 3 bases; nucleotides outside the gene matches: 9. The CDR3 contains 15 residues. CDR1 LNHDA and CDR2 SQIVND come from the germline V gene (reference sequence). The chain's CDR3 is CASSTGGANHYGYTF. In nucleotides, the CDR3 is TGTGCCAGTAGCACAGGGGGAGCGAACCACTATGGCTACACCTTC.

This chain joins TRBV27 and TRBJ1-5, with D perhaps matching TRBD1 (5 bases). CDR3 length: 14 amino acids. Germline V gives CDR1 MNHEY, CDR2 SMNVEV (reference sequence). The ends were cut back, 3 bases at V and 0 bases at J, with 6 bases in the middle. The chain's CDR3 is CASSFGGSNQPQHF. In DNA form, the CDR3 reads TGTGCCAGCAGTTTCGGGGGTAGCAATCAGCCCCAGCATTTT.

This chain uses TRBV6-5 with TRBJ2-1; 9 bases line up with TRBD1. CDR3 length: 15 residues. V lost 0 bases to trimming and J lost 4 bases; unmatched junction nucleotides: 1. Germline V gene data show CDR1 as MNHEY and CDR2 as SVGAGI. This chain's CDR3 is CASSYSGQGYNEQFF. The CDR3 bases are TGTGCCAGCAGTTACTCGGGACAGGGTTACAATGAGCAGTTCTTC.

This chain joins TRBV28 and TRBJ1-1, with 11 bases lining up with TRBD1. This CDR3 comprises 17 residues. Germline lookup yields CDR1 MDHEN and CDR2 SYDVKM. J lost 3 bases, V lost 2 bases, and 8 bases had no gene match. CDR3 bases: TGTGCCAGCAGTTTAGAAATCCCGGGACAGGGGGACACTGAAGCTTTCTTT. Protein: CASSLEIPGQGDTEAFF.

The V and J genes are TRBV9 and TRBJ2-5, with D perhaps TRBD1 (6 bases). The CDR3 is made up of 16 amino acids. V gave up 3 bases and J gave up 0 bases, with 15 bases separating them. CDR1 and CDR2 (germline): SGDLS, YYNGEE. In nucleotides, the CDR3 is TGTGCCAGCAGCGCCTCAGGGGCCCCCGACCAAGAGACCCAGTACTTC. Its protein is CASSASGAPDQETQYF.

The chain joins TRBV19 to TRBJ2-2; D uncertain. This CDR3 has 15 amino acids. V lost 7 bases to trimming and J lost 0 bases, with 12 bases between them. Germline V gene sequence: CDR1 LNHDA, CDR2 SQIVND (reference sequence). The CDR3 DNA is TGTGCCAGTATCGGTCATACCCCGAACACCGGGGAGCTGTTTTTT. Protein product: CASIGHTPNTGELFF.

V usage is TRBV19 and J usage is TRBJ1-2, with a possible D match to TRBD1 (6 bases). CDR1 LNHDA and CDR2 SQIVND come from the germline V gene (reference sequence). V was cut by 5 bases and J by 10 bases, with 14 bases left in between. The CDR3 has 12 amino acids. The CDR3 DNA is TGTGCCAGTAGTCCACAGGGTTTGTACTACACCTTC. Translating gives CASSPQGLYYTF. The full variable domain, its missing parts supplied by reference TRBV19 and TRBJ1-2, is DGGITQSPKYLFRKEGQNVTLSCEQNLNHDAMYWYRQDPGQGLRLIYYSQIVNDFQKGDIAEGYSVSREKKESFPLTVTSAQKNPTAFYLCASSPQGLYYTFGSGTRLTVV.

Comment on this clone: Other DNA variants within this sample encode the same CDR3. This rearrangement joins TRBV11-3 to TRBJ2-1, with D perhaps matching TRBD2 (6 bases). The CDR3 sequence is 11 residues long. The V end was cut by 5 bases, the J end by 10 bases, with 9 bases between. CDR1 and CDR2 (germline): SGHNT, YENEEA. CDR3 sequence (DNA): TGTGCCAGCAGCCTCGGGGGAGAGCAGTTCTTC. It is translated as CASSLGGEQFF.

The V call is TRBV27, the J call TRBJ2-7; TRBD2 agrees at 10 bases. V lost 6 bases and J lost 0; bases outside the gene matches: 11. CDR1 and CDR2 (germline): MNHEY, SMNVEV (reference sequence). The CDR3 runs 17 residues. In DNA, the CDR3 is TGTGCCAGCAGAACTCGGACTAGCGGCTACAGCTCCTACGAGCAGTACTTC. Translation: CASRTRTSGYSSYEQYF.

The CDR3 loop is CASGEGLTDTQYF. The CDR3 DNA sequence: TGTGCCAGCGGCGAGGGACTCACAGATACGCAGTATTTT. This rearrangement joins TRBV27 to TRBJ2-3; D possibly corresponds to TRBD2 (6 bases). CDR3 size: 13 residues. Between the trimmed V and J ends, which lost 8 bases and 2 bases, there was a span of 11 bases. The germline V gene encodes CDR1 MNHEY and CDR2 SMNVEV (reference sequence).

This clone was detected once. The genes are TRBV28 and TRBJ1-2; TRBD1 aligns across 7 bases. The germline V gene encodes CDR1 MDHEN and CDR2 SYDVKM. With 6 bases clipped from V and 4 bases from J, the junction kept 5 bases outside the gene matches. There are 13 residues in the CDR3. The CDR3 spells CASSFPGGYGYTF. For the CDR3, the DNA is TGTGCCAGCAGCTTTCCAGGGGGCTATGGCTACACCTTC.

This sequence joins TRBV10-3 and TRBJ2-3; D ambiguous. CDR3 length: 11 amino acids. Trimming took off 8 bases at V and 4 bases at J, with 7 bases between the two ends. Germline V gene data show CDR1 as ENHRY and CDR2 as SYGVKD. CDR3 coding DNA: TGTGCCATCCGTCGGGCAGATACGCAGTATTTT. Protein sequence: CAIRRADTQYF.

CDR3 sequence reads: CASSFREEETQYF. DNA for the CDR3: TGTGCCAGCAGTTTTCGTGAGGAAGAGACCCAGTACTTC. This chain joins TRBV27 and TRBJ2-5; D gene unclear. V lost 3 bases, J lost 3 bases, and 8 bases lay in between. In germline, CDR1 is MNHEY, CDR2 SMNVEV (reference sequence). The CDR3 is made up of 13 amino acids.

In its sample, this clone was seen once. The chain combines TRBV29-1 with TRBJ2-1; 10 nucleotides agree with TRBD2. Germline values: CDR1 SQVTM, CDR2 ANQGSEA. With 5 bases clipped from V and 4 bases from J, the junction kept 5 bases outside the gene matches. The CDR3 is 14 residues long. The DNA of the CDR3 is TGCAGCGTTCTCCAGCGGGAGGGGTACAATGAGCAGTTCTTC. Translating gives CSVLQREGYNEQFF.

V usage is TRBV28 and J usage is TRBJ2-3; 8 bases map to TRBD2. J lost 4 bases, V lost 2 bases, and 5 bases had no gene match. Germline CDR1 is MDHEN and CDR2 is SYDVKM. The CDR3 is 15 amino acids. CDR3 sequence reads: CASSLSGLASDTQYF. CDR3 DNA sequence: TGTGCCAGCAGTTTAAGCGGACTAGCCTCAGATACGCAGTATTTT.

This chain uses TRBV4-3 with TRBJ1-2; D gene uncertain. V was cut by 0 bases and J by 0 bases, with 8 bases left in between. Looked up from germline, CDR1 is LGHNA and CDR2 is YSLEER. This CDR3 has 15 residues. CDR3 amino acids: CASSQESSANYGYTF. CDR3 in DNA: TGCGCCAGCAGCCAAGAATCTTCAGCTAACTATGGCTACACCTTC.